These 21 T cell receptor beta chains were all obtained from the same sample, sequenced in a study of OX40 agonist ivuxolimab in advanced cancers. The table came from immunoSEQ multiplex PCR; TCRdb's copy has only in-frame clones and leaves some out. The sample includes over 20,000 clones, approximately 80% seen only once; the top ten take about 14%. The sample consisted of CD4+ or CD8+ T cells sorted from blood, taken in a trial of the OX40 agonist ivuxolimab. The receptors come from an adult with an advanced solid tumor such as melanoma, head and neck, liver or kidney cancer.

In nucleotides, the CDR3 is TGTGCCAGCAGTTACTCAACGGTCAATGAGCAGTTCTTC. Translation gives CASSYSTVNEQFF. This sequence joins TRBV6-5 and TRBJ2-1; D is unclear. This CDR3 has 13 residues. The germline V and J ends were trimmed by 0 bases and 6 bases, with 6 bases remaining between them. The germline V gene encodes CDR1 MNHEY and CDR2 SVGAGI.

This chain joins TRBV19 and TRBJ2-1; TRBD1 matches 10 bases. The CDR3 contains 15 residues. V lost 3 bases and J lost 6; bases outside the gene matches: 5. From germline, CDR1 is LNHDA and CDR2 SQIVND (reference sequence). DNA for the CDR3: TGTGCCAGTAGTATCTGGGACAGGGGAGGCAATGAGCAGTTCTTC. Protein product: CASSIWDRGGNEQFF.

This clone was seen just once. The chain uses TRBV7-7 and TRBJ1-6, with D uncertain. Germline values: CDR1 SSHAT, CDR2 FNYEAQ (reference sequence). The CDR3 sequence is 11 residues long. V lost 7 bases to trimming and J lost 10 bases, with 8 bases between them. CDR3 nucleotides: TGTGCCAGCATCCGGGAATCACCCCTCCACTTT. Its protein product is CASIRESPLHF.

This clone showed up just a few times. This chain uses TRBV4-1 with TRBJ1-1; no reliable D call. The V end lost 3 bases, the J end lost 4 bases, and 12 bases lay between the germline ends. There are 14 residues in the CDR3. The germline V gene encodes CDR1 MGHRA and CDR2 YSYEKL. CDR3 residues: CASSHTRIVTEAFF. The CDR3 coding sequence is TGCGCCAGCAGCCACACCAGGATTGTCACTGAAGCTTTCTTT.

This clone was seen only once. Since a far larger clone is one base different, this is likely a read error. The chain is built from TRBV5-4 and TRBJ1-1; no reliable D call. The V end was cut by 6 bases, the J end by 5 bases, with 20 bases between. Germline V gene lookup returns CDR1 SGHNT and CDR2 YYREEE (reference sequence). The CDR3 has 15 amino acids. CDR3 nucleotide sequence: TGTGCCAGCACCCTAGGACCTTTAGGAGGGACTGAAGCTTTCTTT. As protein: CASTLGPLGGTEAFF.

V usage is TRBV4-1 and J usage is TRBJ2-1; no clear D. Germline assignment: CDR1 MGHRA and CDR2 YSYEKL. The CDR3 length is 19 residues. V lost 0 bases and J 4 bases, leaving 22 bases between the germline ends. CDR3 sequence reads: CASSQDDLVARSIYNEQFF. The CDR3 coding sequence is TGCGCCAGCAGCCAAGATGATCTTGTTGCTAGATCCATATACAATGAGCAGTTCTTC.

The genes are TRBV4-1 and TRBJ2-1; 7 bases are shared with TRBD2. This CDR3 comprises 16 residues. The V gene's germline CDR1 is MGHRA and CDR2 YSYEKL. V lost 4 bases, J lost 2 bases, and 8 bases stayed unmatched. The CDR3 DNA sequence: TGCGCCAGCAGCCCCCGGAGGGAGGGCCCCTACAATGAGCAGTTCTTC. This encodes CASSPRREGPYNEQFF.

V and J are TRBV7-9 and TRBJ2-7, with 7 bases identical to TRBD1. CDR1 and CDR2 from the germline V gene are SEHNR and FQNEAQ (reference sequence). CDR3 size: 14 residues. With V trimmed by 5 bases and J by 3 bases, 7 bases remained unmatched. CDR3 loop: CASSPRTGSYEQYF. CDR3 sequence (DNA): TGTGCCAGCAGCCCTCGGACAGGTAGCTACGAGCAGTACTTC.

The chain is built from TRBV9 and TRBJ2-7; TRBD1 matches at 8 bases. This CDR3 contains 15 residues. Germline CDR1 and CDR2: SGDLS and YYNGEE. With 4 bases clipped from V and 0 bases from J, the junction kept 6 bases outside the gene matches. The CDR3 sequence: CASSTGQGLSYEQYF. As DNA, the CDR3 is TGTGCCAGCAGCACCGGACAGGGTCTCTCCTACGAGCAGTACTTC. The whole variable domain, remainder taken from reference TRBV9 and TRBJ2-7, is DSGVTQTPKHLITATGQRVTLRCSPRSGDLSVYWYQQSLDQGLQFLIQYYNGEERAKGNILERFSAQQFPDLHSELNLSSLELGDSALYFCASSTGQGLSYEQYFGPGTRLTVT.

This clone appeared a single time. The V call is TRBV25-1, the J call TRBJ2-5; perhaps TRBD1 as D (6 bases). Germline V gene lookup returns CDR1 MGHDK and CDR2 SYGVNS. The CDR3 has 13 amino acids. V dropped 5 bases and J dropped 4 bases, with 11 bases sitting between them. The CDR3: CASSPGGGETQYF. In DNA form, the CDR3 reads TGTGCCAGCAGTCCTGGGGGCGGAGAGACCCAGTACTTC. The full variable domain, rest sourced from reference TRBV25-1 and TRBJ2-5, is EADIYQTPRYLVIGTGKKITLECSQTMGHDKMYWYQQDPGMELHLIHYSYGVNSTEKGDLSSESTVSRIRTEHFPLTLESARPSHTSQYLCASSPGGGETQYFGPGTRLLVL.

This clone appeared once. The chain employs TRBV5-1 and TRBJ2-3; D not certain. Germline CDR1 and CDR2: SGHRS and YFSETQ. This CDR3 spans 14 amino acids. V lost 4 bases to trimming and J lost 5 bases, with 14 bases between them. The CDR3 sequence is CASSPRFPKDTQYF. The CDR3 nucleotides are TGCGCCAGCAGCCCCCGGTTCCCCAAAGATACGCAGTATTTT.

V is TRBV6-5 and J is TRBJ1-1, with TRBD1 identical over 9 bases. This CDR3 is 15 amino acids long. Trimming cost V 2 bases and J 6 bases; bases outside gene matches: 7. Germline V gene data show CDR1 as MNHEY and CDR2 as SVGAGI. CDR3 loop: CASSYIRDRVAEAFF. CDR3 DNA sequence: TGTGCCAGCAGTTACATTAGGGACAGGGTGGCTGAAGCTTTCTTT.

The sample holds a few counts of this clone. The rearrangement joins TRBV29-1 to TRBJ2-3, with D maybe TRBD2 (5 bases). The V and J ends lost 6 bases and 2 bases respectively, with 9 bases between them. In germline, CDR1 is SQVTM, CDR2 ANQGSEA. CDR3 size: 12 residues. CDR3: CSVPGITDTQYF. The CDR3 coding sequence is TGCAGCGTCCCCGGGATCACAGATACGCAGTATTTT.

The chain is built from TRBV13 and TRBJ2-7; D might be TRBD2 (7 bases). Deletions cut 5 bases from V and 3 bases from J, with 14 bases between. CDR3 length equals 14 residues. The germline gives CDR1 PRHDT, CDR2 FYEKMQ (reference sequence). The CDR3 region is CASSPGGPDYEQYF. In DNA form, the CDR3 reads TGTGCCAGCAGCCCGGGGGGCCCCGACTACGAGCAGTACTTC.

This chain links TRBV29-1 with TRBJ2-1, with D maybe TRBD1 (5 bases). Germline CDR1 reads SQVTM; CDR2 reads ANQGSEA. V was cut by 4 bases and J by 8 bases, with 12 bases left in between. CDR3 length: 12 residues. In DNA, the CDR3 is TGCAGCGTTGTCCCCGACAGTTATGAGCAGTTCTTC. Its translation: CSVVPDSYEQFF.

This chain connects TRBV5-1 to TRBJ1-1; TRBD1 matches 8 bases. The CDR3 extends over 16 amino acids. After removal of 0 bases from V and 4 bases from J, the junction contained 8 bases not matched to a gene. Germline CDR1 SGHRS, CDR2 YFSETQ. CDR3 nucleotide sequence: TGCGCCAGCAGCTTGGTGGACAGGGTTTGGGGCACTGAAGCTTTCTTT. Protein: CASSLVDRVWGTEAFF.

This clone was seen only a few times. This same CDR3 is encoded by further DNA sequences in the sample. The rearrangement links TRBV6-5 to TRBJ1-6; 10 nucleotides match TRBD1. The CDR3 length is 14 residues. Trimming at V came to 2 bases and at J to 10 bases, leaving 2 bases not matched to a gene. In germline, CDR1 is MNHEY, CDR2 SVGAGI. In DNA form, the CDR3 reads TGTGCCAGCAGTTACGGACAGGGGGTATCACCCCTCCACTTT. It specifies CASSYGQGVSPLHF.

The gene calls are TRBV4-1 and TRBJ1-2; no reliable D call. V was trimmed by 1 base and J by 4 bases, leaving 16 bases between them. The CDR3 covers 16 residues. Germline V CDR1 and CDR2: MGHRA, YSYEKL. CDR3: CASSQGEGRQFYGYTF. The DNA of the CDR3 is TGCGCCAGCAGCCAAGGTGAGGGTCGGCAGTTCTATGGCTACACCTTC.

The V gene is TRBV4-1, the J gene TRBJ2-7, with 7 bases that match TRBD1. V shed 1 base and J 6 bases; nucleotides not matched to a gene: 3. Per the germline V gene, CDR1 is MGHRA and CDR2 is YSYEKL. This CDR3 is built from 13 residues. This chain's CDR3 is CASSQGQGGEQYF. The CDR3 DNA sequence: TGCGCCAGCAGCCAAGGACAGGGCGGCGAGCAGTACTTC.

This clone was found once. This specimen includes other DNA sequences encoding the same CDR3. The chain is built from TRBV11-2 and TRBJ2-7; D uncertain. Between the trimmed V and J ends, which lost 1 base and 5 bases, there was a span of 3 bases. The CDR3 has 11 amino acids. CDR1 SGHAT and CDR2 FQNNGV come from the germline V gene. The CDR3 reads CASSLVDEQYF. The CDR3 DNA reads as TGTGCCAGCAGCTTAGTCGACGAGCAGTACTTC.

The CDR3 DNA reads TGCAGCGTTGGCGCGGCGGGGCTCCAAGAGACCCAGTACTTC. It codes for CSVGAAGLQETQYF. The chain joins TRBV29-1 to TRBJ2-5; tentative D call: TRBD2 (6 bases). Germline CDR1 is SQVTM and CDR2 is ANQGSEA. Trimming removed 4 bases at V and 1 base at J, with 13 bases between. The CDR3 extends over 14 amino acids.